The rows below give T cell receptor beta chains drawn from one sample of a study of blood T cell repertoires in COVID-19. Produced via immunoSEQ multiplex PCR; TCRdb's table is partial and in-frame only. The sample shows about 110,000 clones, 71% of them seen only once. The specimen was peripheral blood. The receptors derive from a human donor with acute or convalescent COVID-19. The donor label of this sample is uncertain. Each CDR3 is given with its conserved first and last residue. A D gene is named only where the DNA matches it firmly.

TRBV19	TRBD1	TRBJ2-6	CASSILQGSGANVLTF
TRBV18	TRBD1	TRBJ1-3	CASSLKETGVGNTIYF
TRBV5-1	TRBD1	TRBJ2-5	CASSAQGAETQYF
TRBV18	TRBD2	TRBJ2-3	CASSPLAGAPREDTQYF
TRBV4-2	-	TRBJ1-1	CASRRGNTEAFF
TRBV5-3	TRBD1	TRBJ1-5	CARSRYINDRGSNQPQHF
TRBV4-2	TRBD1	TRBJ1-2	CASSHPGQPATGYTF
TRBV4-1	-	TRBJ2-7	CASSQGSGWYEQYF
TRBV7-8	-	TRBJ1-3	CASSLEARAFGNTIYF
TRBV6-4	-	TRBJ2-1	CASSDQGINEQFF
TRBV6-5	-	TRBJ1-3	CASNLFSGNTIYF
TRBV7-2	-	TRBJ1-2	CASSLDRRYGYTF
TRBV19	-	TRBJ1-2	CASSINEGRSGYTF
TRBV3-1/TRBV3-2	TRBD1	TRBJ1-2	CASSQDRRGRGYYGYTF
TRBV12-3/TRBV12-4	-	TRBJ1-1	CASRILGLEAFF
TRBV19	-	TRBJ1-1	CASSTRREGSDAEAFF
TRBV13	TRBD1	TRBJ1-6	CASSFDRGSPLHF
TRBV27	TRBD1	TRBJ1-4	CARPDRAREKLFF
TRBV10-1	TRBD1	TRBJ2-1	CARTDRGRSNEQFF
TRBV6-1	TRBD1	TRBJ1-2	CASSEAMAGGGYYGYTF
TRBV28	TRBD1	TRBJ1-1	CASSLEGQGITEAFF
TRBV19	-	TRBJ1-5	CASSFFGGQPQHF
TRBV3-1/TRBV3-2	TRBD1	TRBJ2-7	CASSYGDRSRERYF
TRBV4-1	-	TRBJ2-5	CASSLTQAYQETQYF
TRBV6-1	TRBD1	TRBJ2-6	CASSVQGAPGANVLTF
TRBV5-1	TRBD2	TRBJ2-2	CASSLSGATGELFF